The 28 T cell receptor beta chains below all came from one sample that was sequenced in a study of control samples from healthy donors and cancer patients. This table comes from immunoSEQ multiplex PCR, and its TCRdb copy is limited to in-frame clones, with some not included. Among some 170,000 clones listed, around 94% were seen once. Sequences were obtained from PBMCs. The receptors were gathered from a man aged 55-75 years with colorectal cancer.

The chain combines TRBV6-5 with TRBJ1-5; 10 bases fit TRBD1. The germline V gene has CDR1 MNHEY and CDR2 SVGAGI. Trimming removed 6 bases from V and 7 bases from J; junction bases left unmatched: 6. The CDR3 is 14 residues long. This CDR3 is CASSAGQGGQPQHF. CDR3 DNA: TGTGCCAGCAGCGCCGGACAGGGGGGGCAGCCCCAGCATTTT.

The chain has TRBV9 and TRBJ2-7, with 7 bases aligning to TRBD2. The germline V gene encodes CDR1 SGDLS and CDR2 YYNGEE. There are 16 residues in the CDR3. The J segment lost 0 bases and the V segment lost 4 bases, leaving 10 bases of the junction unmatched. CDR3 protein: CASSPRGDELSYEQYF. DNA for the CDR3: TGTGCCAGCAGCCCCCGGGGGGACGAACTCTCCTACGAGCAGTACTTC.

The chain combines TRBV24-1 with TRBJ1-5, with D perhaps matching TRBD1 (5 bases). The germline CDR1 and CDR2 sequences are KGHDR and SFDVKD. The CDR3 loop spans 15 amino acids. The ends were cut back, 0 bases at V and 11 bases at J, with 16 bases in the middle. The CDR3 here is CATSDLQGTTQTQHF. CDR3 DNA: TGTGCCACCAGTGATTTGCAGGGCACAACCCAGACCCAGCATTTT.

This clone was observed a single time. The CDR3 nucleotides are TGTGCCAGCCAGGGTTCCAGCTCTGGAAACACCATATATTTT. Its translation: CASQGSSSGNTIYF. V and J are TRBV6-5 and TRBJ1-3, with D tentatively TRBD1 (5 bases). This CDR3 spans 14 amino acids. Germline CDR1 reads MNHEY; CDR2 reads SVGAGI. V lost 8 bases to trimming and J lost 0 bases, with 11 bases between them.

For the CDR3, the DNA is TGTGCCAGCACCGAAGATGGGGGGGACACTGAAGCTTTCTTT. This translates into CASTEDGGDTEAFF. The chain combines TRBV2 with TRBJ1-1, with D maybe TRBD1 (5 bases). V lost 7 bases and J lost 3, with 15 bases in between. The CDR3 is 14 residues long. CDR1 is SNHLY, CDR2 FYNNEI, per germline.

The chain uses TRBV27 and TRBJ1-5; unclear D gene. CDR1 and CDR2 from the germline V gene are MNHEY and SMNVEV (reference sequence). This CDR3 has 14 residues. Deletions cut 5 bases from V and 2 bases from J, with 10 bases between. The CDR3 coding sequence is TGTGCCAGCAGTAGGAGGGAGGGCAATCAGCCCCAGCATTTT. Translating gives CASSRREGNQPQHF.

This chain links TRBV6-2 or TRBV6-3 with TRBJ1-2, with 8 nucleotides matching TRBD1. The CDR3 has 13 residues. Germline V gene lookup returns CDR1 MNHEY and CDR2 SVGEGT. With V trimmed by 6 bases and J by 3 bases, 3 bases remained unmatched. In DNA, the CDR3 is TGTGCCAGCAGCCTGGACAGGGACTATGGCTACACCTTC. This encodes CASSLDRDYGYTF.

The genes are TRBV10-1 and TRBJ2-5; 7 nucleotides match TRBD1. In germline, CDR1 is WNHNN, CDR2 SYGVQD (reference sequence). V lost 4 bases to trimming and J lost 1 base; unmatched junction nucleotides: 6. The CDR3 loop spans 15 amino acids. CDR3 region: CASSGGTAAQETQYF. In DNA, the CDR3 is TGCGCCAGCAGTGGAGGGACAGCCGCCCAAGAGACCCAGTACTTC.

The J gene is TRBJ1-6, the V gene TRBV2; 12 nucleotides line up with TRBD1. The CDR3 is 17 residues long. With 6 bases clipped from V and 9 bases from J, the junction kept 12 bases outside the gene matches. Germline CDR1 and CDR2: SNHLY and FYNNEI. CDR3 bases: TGTGCCAGCAGAGAGTCCGGGACAGGGGGCTTGGGTTCACCCCTCCACTTT. It encodes CASRESGTGGLGSPLHF.

To note about this clone: The junction and the germline gene differ at one end; a read error may be behind it. The chain carries TRBV5-4 and TRBJ2-1; D may be TRBD1 (6 bases). Looked up from germline, CDR1 is SGHNT and CDR2 is YYREEE (reference sequence). The CDR3 covers 16 residues. The CDR3 region is CAGSTRTVFTYNEQFF. CDR3 bases: TGTGCCGGCAGTACCCGGACAGTTTTCACCTACAATGAGCAGTTCTTC.

The V and J genes are TRBV7-2 and TRBJ2-4; 8 bases fit TRBD2. Germline loops: CDR1 SGHTA, CDR2 FQGNSA. The CDR3 is 16 residues long. Unmatched junction bases numbered 9, after V lost 6 bases and J lost 2 bases. This CDR3 reads CASSLREGGSKNIQYF. The CDR3 bases are TGTGCCAGCAGTTTACGGGAGGGGGGTTCCAAAAACATTCAGTACTTC.

V is TRBV6-5 and J is TRBJ1-5; maybe TRBD1 (5 bases). The CDR3 has 14 amino acids. Trimming took off 5 bases at V and 2 bases at J, with 10 bases between the two ends. CDR1 and CDR2 (germline): MNHEY, SVGAGI. This CDR3 reads CASSHTGGNQPQHF. In nucleotides, the CDR3 is TGTGCCAGCAGTCACACGGGGGGCAATCAGCCCCAGCATTTT.

J is TRBJ2-1 and V is TRBV5-5, with 8 bases lining up with TRBD1. Germline V gene sequence: CDR1 SGHKS, CDR2 YYEKEE (reference sequence). Trimming removed 4 bases from V and 5 bases from J; junction bases left unmatched: 14. The length of the CDR3 is 17 residues. CDR3 in amino acids: CASSPARQGTPHNEQFF. CDR3 DNA: TGTGCCAGCAGCCCTGCCCGACAGGGGACCCCACACAATGAGCAGTTCTTC.

The gene calls are TRBV19 and TRBJ2-7; the match to TRBD1 covers 8 bases. Unmatched junction bases numbered 0, after V lost 2 bases and J lost 3 bases. CDR1 and CDR2 (germline): LNHDA, SQIVND (reference sequence). The CDR3 runs to 13 residues. In nucleotides, the CDR3 is TGTGCCAGTAGTATAACAGGGGGCTACGAGCAGTACTTC. It encodes CASSITGGYEQYF.

V and J are TRBV19 and TRBJ2-7; 8 positions match TRBD1. The V gene's germline CDR1 is LNHDA and CDR2 SQIVND (reference sequence). This CDR3 is built from 15 residues. The trim removed 7 bases at V and 2 bases at J, leaving 10 bases unmatched. The DNA of the CDR3 is TGTGCCAGTATGCTCCGGACAGGGAGCGCCTACGAGCAGTACTTC. Protein product: CASMLRTGSAYEQYF. Drawing the rest from reference TRBV19 and TRBJ2-7, the complete variable domain is DGGITQSPKYLFRKEGQNVTLSCEQNLNHDAMYWYRQDPGQGLRLIYYSQIVNDFQKGDIAEGYSVSREKKESFPLTVTSAQKNPTAFYLCASMLRTGSAYEQYFGPGTRLTVT.

This clone was counted once. DNA for the CDR3: TGCGCCAGCAGCCAGCCCTCCACAGGGGTCTCTGGAAACACCATATATTTT. Encoded protein: CASSQPSTGVSGNTIYF. The chain links TRBV4-1 to TRBJ1-3, with TRBD1 matching over 7 bases. The CDR3 is made up of 17 amino acids. The germline V gene encodes CDR1 MGHRA and CDR2 YSYEKL. The trim removed 3 bases at V and 0 bases at J, leaving 8 bases unmatched.

V and J are TRBV30 and TRBJ1-1, with TRBD1 as a possible D gene (5 bases). The germline CDR1 and CDR2 sequences are GTSNPN and SVGIG (reference sequence). CDR3 length: 13 residues. The V and J ends lost 0 bases and 6 bases respectively, with 11 bases between them. The CDR3 sequence is CAWSVPGHAEAFF. For the CDR3, the DNA is TGTGCCTGGAGTGTACCAGGGCACGCTGAAGCTTTCTTT.

This sequence joins TRBV4-1 and TRBJ2-5, with 7 bases that match TRBD1. The germline V gene has CDR1 MGHRA and CDR2 YSYEKL. CDR3 length equals 13 residues. V lost 4 bases, J lost 5 bases, and 4 bases stayed unmatched. The CDR3 DNA reads as TGCGCCAGCAGCCTGGGACAGACTGAGACCCAGTACTTC. This translates into CASSLGQTETQYF.

The DNA of the CDR3 is TGTGCCAGCCTCGGACTATCCAATGAGCAGTTCTTC. Protein sequence: CASLGLSNEQFF. V is TRBV6-5 and J is TRBJ2-1; weak D call: TRBD2 (6 bases). The CDR3 loop spans 12 amino acids. Germline lookup yields CDR1 MNHEY and CDR2 SVGAGI. Trimming stripped 8 bases from V and 6 bases from J, with 11 bases between.

This chain uses TRBV19 with TRBJ1-1; D perhaps matches TRBD1 (5 bases). Germline V lookup: CDR1 LNHDA, CDR2 SQIVND (reference sequence). This CDR3 has 13 residues. Trimming removed 11 bases from V and 0 bases from J, with 13 bases in between. This CDR3 is CASLGTMNTEAFF. In nucleotides, the CDR3 is TGTGCCTCTTTGGGGACGATGAACACTGAAGCTTTCTTT. Looking up the rest from reference TRBV19 and TRBJ1-1 gives the full variable domain: DGGITQSPKYLFRKEGQNVTLSCEQNLNHDAMYWYRQDPGQGLRLIYYSQIVNDFQKGDIAEGYSVSREKKESFPLTVTSAQKNPTAFYLCASLGTMNTEAFFGQGTRLTVV.

The CDR3 protein is CASSSLRDRGQETQYF. For the CDR3, the DNA is TGTGCCAGCAGCTCCCTCCGGGACAGGGGTCAAGAGACCCAGTACTTC. This sequence joins TRBV7-9 and TRBJ2-5; 10 nucleotides line up with TRBD1. The trim removed 4 bases at V and 2 bases at J, leaving 7 bases unmatched. Germline V gives CDR1 SEHNR, CDR2 FQNEAQ (reference sequence). The CDR3 is 16 residues long.

This clone came up once. This sequence joins TRBV14 and TRBJ2-7; TRBD2 matches 10 bases. Germline assignment: CDR1 SGHDN and CDR2 FVKESK. This CDR3 has 15 amino acids. With V trimmed by 3 bases and J by 0 bases, 2 bases remained unmatched. The DNA of the CDR3 is TGTGCCAGCAGCCATATAGCGGGGGGCTCCTACGAGCAGTACTTC. It encodes CASSHIAGGSYEQYF.

The chain couples TRBV19 to TRBJ1-6, with unresolved D. CDR1 is LNHDA, CDR2 SQIVND, per germline (reference sequence). The CDR3 covers 12 residues. V shed 7 bases and J shed 10 bases, with 11 bases lying between them. The CDR3 loop reads CASKFSGSPLHF. The CDR3 nucleotides read TGTGCCAGTAAATTTTCAGGATCACCCCTCCACTTT.

The chain links TRBV2 to TRBJ1-5; 9 nucleotides agree with TRBD1. V trimming: 4 bases; J trimming: 4 bases; junction bases outside the gene matches: 5. The CDR3 sequence is 15 residues long. Germline lookup yields CDR1 SNHLY and CDR2 FYNNEI. CDR3 in amino acids: CASSATGGGNQPQHF. CDR3 sequence (DNA): TGTGCCAGCAGTGCGACAGGGGGAGGGAATCAGCCCCAGCATTTT.

The V and J genes are TRBV9 and TRBJ2-2, with D tentatively TRBD1 (5 bases). CDR3 size: 15 residues. Trimming removed 0 bases at V and 6 bases at J, with 12 bases between. Germline values: CDR1 SGDLS, CDR2 YYNGEE. CDR3 loop: CASSVDGRAAGELFF. The CDR3 DNA is TGTGCCAGCAGCGTAGACGGCAGGGCAGCCGGGGAGCTGTTTTTT. Looking up the rest from reference TRBV9 and TRBJ2-2 gives the full variable domain: DSGVTQTPKHLITATGQRVTLRCSPRSGDLSVYWYQQSLDQGLQFLIQYYNGEERAKGNILERFSAQQFPDLHSELNLSSLELGDSALYFCASSVDGRAAGELFFGEGSRLTVL.

The gene calls are TRBV10-1 and TRBJ2-3, with D perhaps TRBD1 or TRBD2 (5 bases each). The CDR3 covers 15 residues. Trimming removed 3 bases from V and 0 bases from J, with 10 bases in between. Germline V gives CDR1 WNHNN, CDR2 SYGVQD (reference sequence). The CDR3 is CASSDGTVSTDTQYF. In DNA form, the CDR3 reads TGCGCCAGCAGTGATGGGACGGTGAGCACAGATACGCAGTATTTT.

This chain connects TRBV3-1 (or the pseudogene TRBV3-2) to TRBJ1-4, with 7 bases matching TRBD1. The CDR3 loop spans 15 amino acids. The junction had 4 bases not matched to a gene; V was cut back by 4 bases and J by 2 bases. The germline gives CDR1 LGHDT, CDR2 YNNKEL (reference sequence). The CDR3 is CASSRTGLTNEKLFF. The CDR3 DNA reads as TGTGCCAGCAGCCGGACAGGATTGACTAATGAAAAACTGTTTTTT.

This chain uses TRBV9 with TRBJ2-3; D unclear. V was trimmed by 2 bases and J by 1 base, leaving 5 bases between them. CDR1 and CDR2 from the germline V gene are SGDLS and YYNGEE. This CDR3 has 13 residues. CDR3 in DNA: TGTGCCAGCAGCGTTCAGGGCACAGATACGCAGTATTTT. This codes for CASSVQGTDTQYF.